Described below is a single T cell receptor beta chain sequence and its context. The data were obtained in a study of cytomegalovirus exposure and HLA in healthy donors. Use of 60 Vbeta and 13 Jbeta primers characterized the PCR. Assay: immunoSEQ multiplex PCR; the TCRdb copy retains only in-frame clones and omits some. The table lists 95,000 to 100,000 clones, approximately 77% of them singletons. Trimming cost V 6 bases and J 0 bases, with 21 bases left between them. This CDR3 region has 19 residues. Germline lookup yields CDR1 MDHEN and CDR2 SYDVKM. This clonotype was obtained from a female donor in good health and CMV-seronegative. This rearrangement joins TRBV28 to TRBJ1-6, with D possibly TRBD1 on 5 matching bases. The source material was PBMCs. The CDR3 sequence: CASRGPGTLPSSYNSPLHF. The CDR3 coding sequence is TGTGCCAGCAGGGGCCCCGGGACTCTCCCCAGCTCCTATAATTCACCCCTCCACTTT. The complete variable domain, with remaining parts taken from reference TRBV28 and TRBJ1-6, reads DVKVTQSSRYLVKRTGEKVFLECVQDMDHENMFWYRQDPGLGLRLIYFSYDVKMKEKGDIPEGYSVSREKKERFSLILESASTNQTSMYLCASRGPGTLPSSYNSPLHFGNGTRLTVT.